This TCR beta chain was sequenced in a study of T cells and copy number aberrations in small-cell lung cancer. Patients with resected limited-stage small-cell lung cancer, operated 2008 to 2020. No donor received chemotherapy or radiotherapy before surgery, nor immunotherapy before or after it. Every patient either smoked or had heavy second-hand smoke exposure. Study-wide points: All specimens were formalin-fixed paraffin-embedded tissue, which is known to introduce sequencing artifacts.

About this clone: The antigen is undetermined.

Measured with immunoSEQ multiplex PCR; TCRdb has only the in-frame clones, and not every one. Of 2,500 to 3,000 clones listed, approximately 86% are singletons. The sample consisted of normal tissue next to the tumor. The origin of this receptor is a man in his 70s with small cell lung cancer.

The CDR3 DNA reads TGCGCCAGCAGCCAAGAACCACTCGCTAAGGGCTACACCTTC. Its protein is CASSQEPLAKGYTF. The V and J genes are TRBV4-1 and TRBJ1-2; D call uncertain. The ends were cut back, 0 bases at V and 8 bases at J, with 13 bases in the middle. The CDR3 has 14 residues. Germline V gives CDR1 MGHRA, CDR2 YSYEKL.